The 17 T cell receptor beta chains below all came from one sample that was sequenced in a study of CD8 T cells in ankylosing spondylitis. A single record per CDR3 protein comes from TCRdb applying MiXCR to the 5' RACE reads. The repertoire consists of about 240,000 distinct CDR3 sequences, with approximately 9% occurring once and the leading ten covering nearly 7%. Material for sequencing was blood, either unsorted or a sorted T cell fraction (not recorded which). The receptor set was obtained from a male donor with ankylosing spondylitis or in good health (not recorded which).

This clonotype was seen many times. The chain carries TRBV7-9 and TRBJ2-2; perhaps TRBD1 as D (6 bases). V was clipped by 5 bases and J by 0 bases, with 16 bases between them. CDR1 is SEHNR and CDR2 is FQNEAQ in the germline V gene (reference sequence). The CDR3 consists of 17 residues. DNA of the CDR3: TGTGCCAGCAGCCCCAACCCGACAGGTTCGAACACCGGGGAGCTGTTTTTT. The encoded protein is CASSPNPTGSNTGELFF.

This clonotype showed up just a few times. The chain uses TRBV5-1 and TRBJ1-2; D is possibly TRBD1 (6 bases). The germline gives CDR1 SGHRS, CDR2 YFSETQ. V was shortened by 4 bases and J by 5 bases, with 21 bases between the two germline ends. The CDR3 covers 16 residues. The CDR3 DNA sequence: TGCGCCAGCAGCCCGGAACGGACAGAGGGGAGGTATGGCTACACCTTC. This sequence encodes CASSPERTEGRYGYTF.

This clonotype was observed a handful of times. The CDR3 DNA follows: TGTGCCAGCATGGCGGGTAGCGGGGGGAAAAATGAGCAGTTCTTC. This codes for CASMAGSGGKNEQFF. The genes are TRBV6-2 or TRBV6-3 and TRBJ2-1; TRBD2 matches 10 bases. CDR1 and CDR2 from the germline V gene are MNHEY and SVGEGT. J was trimmed by 7 bases and V by 7 bases; bases with no gene match: 10. The length of the CDR3 is 15 residues.

This clonotype showed up many times. The genes are TRBV29-1 and TRBJ1-2, with 7 bases lining up with TRBD1. This CDR3 has 14 residues. V shed 6 bases, J shed 8 bases, and the junction held 15 bases outside the gene matches. Germline CDR1 is SQVTM and CDR2 is ANQGSEA. The CDR3 loop reads CSVFDRVERKGYTF. CDR3 DNA: TGCAGCGTATTCGACAGGGTTGAACGAAAGGGCTACACCTTC.

To note about this clonotype: The conserved phenylalanine or tryptophan is not found at the CDR3 terminus, so this likely reflects a read error. The rearrangement uses TRBV9 and TRBJ2-1, with 10 bases lining up with TRBD1. The CDR3 sequence is 16 residues long. CDR1 is SGDLS and CDR2 is YYNGEE in the germline V gene. Trimming took 3 bases from V and 7 from J; bases not matched to a gene: 10. The DNA for the CDR3 is TGTGCCAGCAGCGGATCCGGGACAGGGGCCCGAAATGAGCAGTTCCTC. This translates into CASSGSGTGARNEQFL.

The chain carries TRBV6-5 and TRBJ2-1; D gene ambiguous. Per germline, CDR1 MNHEY and CDR2 SVGAGI. This CDR3 spans 14 amino acids. With 1 base removed from V and 7 bases from J, the gap between germline ends came to 11 bases. The CDR3: CASSYYASWNEQFF. Here the CDR3 DNA reads TGTGCCAGCAGTTACTATGCCAGCTGGAATGAGCAGTTCTTC.

The gene calls are TRBV19 and TRBJ2-1, with D perhaps matching TRBD1 (5 bases). Germline V gene data show CDR1 as LNHDA and CDR2 as SQIVND (reference sequence). Trimming left V 5 bases short and J 2 bases short, with 13 bases between. The length of the CDR3 is 15 residues. This chain's CDR3 is CASSADSKPYNEQFF. CDR3 nucleotides: TGTGCCAGTAGTGCCGACAGTAAACCCTACAATGAGCAGTTCTTC.

This clonotype showed up many times. The rearrangement uses TRBV29-1 and TRBJ1-2; D ambiguous. V was shortened by 1 base and J by 6 bases, with 12 bases between the two germline ends. Germline V gene lookup returns CDR1 SQVTM and CDR2 ANQGSEA. CDR3 length: 13 residues. The CDR3 reads CSVEVLGRHGYTF. The DNA of the CDR3 is TGCAGCGTTGAAGTTTTAGGACGGCATGGCTACACCTTC.

This clonotype was seen repeatedly, ten times or more. The rearrangement links TRBV5-1 to TRBJ2-7; possibly TRBD2 for D (7 bases). Germline V CDR1 and CDR2: SGHRS, YFSETQ. This CDR3 contains 15 residues. The germline V and J ends were trimmed by 3 bases and 2 bases, with 15 bases remaining between them. DNA for the CDR3: TGCGCCAGCAGCTCGAAGGGGGGGCCCCCCTACGAGCAGTACTTC. This sequence encodes CASSSKGGPPYEQYF.

This clonotype has at least ten counts. The rearrangement uses TRBV6-1 and TRBJ2-7; D is unclear. Germline V gene lookup returns CDR1 MNHNS and CDR2 SASEGT. The V end lost 6 bases, the J end lost 3 bases, and 3 bases lay between the germline ends. This CDR3 has 10 residues. Written as DNA, the CDR3 is TGTGCCAGCAGACTCTACGAGCAGTACTTC. This encodes CASRLYEQYF.

This clonotype showed up many times. J is TRBJ2-7 and V is TRBV20-1, with TRBD2 identical over 8 bases. V dropped 5 bases and J dropped 6; count of bases not matched to a gene: 6. CDR3 length: 12 amino acids. CDR1 DFQATT and CDR2 SNEGSKA come from the germline V gene (reference sequence). Here the CDR3 reads CSAQRERTEQYF. In nucleotides, the CDR3 is TGCAGTGCTCAGCGGGAGCGGACCGAGCAGTACTTC.

This clonotype was recorded many times. The genes are TRBV12-3 or TRBV12-4 and TRBJ1-1; D might be TRBD1 (5 bases). The CDR3 length is 13 residues. V was cut by 6 bases and J by 4 bases, with 12 bases left in between. Written as DNA, the CDR3 is TGTGCCAGCAGACTGACAGCCGGCACTGAAGCTTTCTTT. Protein product: CASRLTAGTEAFF.

This clonotype occurred many times. The rearrangement links TRBV20-1 to TRBJ2-5; D is possibly TRBD1 or TRBD2 (5 bases each). The CDR3 is 14 residues long. V lost 7 bases and J 5 bases, leaving 20 bases between the germline ends. The germline gives CDR1 DFQATT, CDR2 SNEGSKA (reference sequence). DNA of the CDR3: TGCAGTGTCCGTCCCCTGGGGGTCGACGAGACCCAGTACTTC. Encoded protein: CSVRPLGVDETQYF.

The table lists this clonotype with many counts. The genes are TRBV7-2 and TRBJ1-2; TRBD1 matches at 10 bases. Germline CDR1 SGHTA, CDR2 FQGNSA. This CDR3 is built from 13 residues. J was trimmed by 7 bases and V by 3 bases; bases with no gene match: 2. The CDR3 spells CASSFRDRGGYTF. CDR3 nucleotides: TGTGCCAGCAGCTTCCGGGACAGGGGTGGCTACACCTTC. The whole variable domain, remainder taken from reference TRBV7-2 and TRBJ1-2, is GAGVSQSPSNKVTEKGKDVELRCDPISGHTALYWYRQSLGQGLEFLIYFQGNSAPDKSGLPSDRFSAERTGGSVSTLTIQRTQQEDSAVYLCASSFRDRGGYTFGSGTRLTVV.

This clonotype was detected ten times or more. The chain carries TRBV6-5 and TRBJ1-1, with 9 bases that match TRBD1. Per the germline V gene, CDR1 is MNHEY and CDR2 is SVGAGI. Germline trimming cut 0 bases from V and 3 bases from J; bases unmatched to any gene: 2. The CDR3 extends over 15 amino acids. CDR3 loop: CASSYSGQGHTEAFF. CDR3 coding DNA: TGTGCCAGCAGTTACTCAGGACAGGGGCACACTGAAGCTTTCTTT.

This clonotype was recorded many times. This chain uses TRBV20-1 with TRBJ1-2; 9 bases map to TRBD1. The CDR3 totals 15 residues. J lost 4 bases, V lost 5 bases, and 11 bases had no gene match. CDR1 DFQATT and CDR2 SNEGSKA come from the germline V gene (reference sequence). The CDR3 bases are TGCAGTGCTCTTCGAACAGGGGGCGCATCCTATGGCTACACCTTC. This gives the protein CSALRTGGASYGYTF.

This clonotype was detected ten times or more. The chain couples TRBV6-5 to TRBJ2-3; no definite D call. Germline CDR1 is MNHEY and CDR2 is SVGAGI. V lost 3 bases to trimming and J lost 2 bases, with 9 bases between them. CDR3 length: 14 amino acids. The CDR3 DNA reads as TGTGCCAGCAGTTATGAGCAGATCACAGATACGCAGTATTTT. Translated: CASSYEQITDTQYF.